The 26 T cell receptor beta chains reported below all come from one sample, sequenced in a study of blood T cell repertoires in COVID-19 (dated by TCRdb to 2019 to 2021). The receptor library was made with the immunoSEQ multiplex PCR assay. TCRdb took over this immuneACCESS table, retaining in-frame rearrangements with V and J assigned. Such tables are incomplete; in checked studies, under half of the missing clones stem from an unresolved V gene, and the remainder is unexplained. The sample data list approximately 240,000 clones, and approximately 80% of these were observed just once. The ten largest clones represent 3% to 4% of the sample. Specimen: peripheral blood. The receptors stem from a woman in her forties with active or convalescent COVID-19.

V is TRBV11-3 and J is TRBJ2-1; 11 bases align to TRBD2. This CDR3 has 18 residues. Germline CDR1 SGHNT, CDR2 YENEEA. V gave up 0 bases and J gave up 1 base; unmatched junction bases: 5. This CDR3 reads CASSLDHSGGVSYNEQFF. Here the CDR3 DNA reads TGTGCCAGCAGCTTAGATCATAGCGGGGGGGTTTCCTACAATGAGCAGTTCTTC. Combining the CDR3 with reference TRBV11-3 and TRBJ2-1 gives the whole variable domain EAGVVQSPRYKIIEKKQPVAFWCNPISGHNTLYWYLQNLGQGPELLIRYENEEAVDDSQLPKDRFSAERLKGVDSTLKIQPAELGDSAVYLCASSLDHSGGVSYNEQFFGPGTRLTVL.

This chain links TRBV2 with TRBJ1-6; possible D gene TRBD1, 6 bases. The V end lost 6 bases, the J end lost 3 bases, and 18 bases lay between the germline ends. The CDR3 covers 17 residues. Per the germline V gene, CDR1 is SNHLY and CDR2 is FYNNEI. CDR3 residues: CASRGTPKGVYNSPLHF. The CDR3 bases are TGTGCCAGCAGGGGGACACCCAAGGGGGTCTATAATTCACCCCTCCACTTT.

This chain's CDR3 is CASSATSGIYNEQFF. CDR3 nucleotide sequence: TGCGCCAGCAGTGCGACTAGCGGGATCTACAATGAGCAGTTCTTC. This chain links TRBV10-2 with TRBJ2-1, with 11 positions matching TRBD2. V was clipped by 4 bases and J by 3 bases; unmatched bases: 2. Germline assignment: CDR1 WSHSY and CDR2 SAAADI. The CDR3 totals 15 residues.

A few counts support this clone. V and J are TRBV7-2 and TRBJ1-5; 9 bases match TRBD1. Trimming at V came to 5 bases and at J to 5 bases, leaving 7 bases not matched to a gene. The CDR3 totals 15 residues. CDR1 is SGHTA, CDR2 FQGNSA, per germline. The CDR3 DNA follows: TGTGCCAGCAGCACGAAACAGGGGGCGGATCAGCCCCAGCATTTT. Its translation: CASSTKQGADQPQHF. Based on the CDR3 plus reference TRBV7-2 and TRBJ1-5, the full variable domain is GAGVSQSPSNKVTEKGKDVELRCDPISGHTALYWYRQSLGQGLEFLIYFQGNSAPDKSGLPSDRFSAERTGGSVSTLTIQRTQQEDSAVYLCASSTKQGADQPQHFGDGTRLSIL.

This chain joins TRBV19 and TRBJ2-1; D remains unclear. The V gene lost 9 bases and the J gene lost 0 bases, with 15 bases spanning the gap. The CDR3 contains 15 residues. CDR1 LNHDA and CDR2 SQIVND come from the germline V gene (reference sequence). The CDR3 sequence: CASRLTLSSYNEQFF. The CDR3 DNA sequence: TGTGCCAGCAGACTCACTCTGAGCTCCTACAATGAGCAGTTCTTC.

The chain has TRBV5-4 and TRBJ1-5; the match to TRBD1 covers 8 bases. This CDR3 has 15 amino acids. The V segment lost 4 bases and the J segment 5 bases; nucleotides outside the gene matches: 8. Germline lookup yields CDR1 SGHNT and CDR2 YYREEE (reference sequence). The CDR3 sequence is CASSQDQGADQPQHF. DNA for the CDR3: TGTGCCAGCAGCCAGGATCAGGGGGCGGATCAGCCCCAGCATTTT.

The chain joins TRBV9 to TRBJ2-2; maybe TRBD2 (6 bases). This CDR3 spans 16 amino acids. Trimming shortened V by 0 bases and J by 6 bases, and 15 bases separated the two germline ends. Germline lookup yields CDR1 SGDLS and CDR2 YYNGEE. DNA for the CDR3: TGTGCCAGCAGCGTAGCCGCGGGCAGGGAGGCCGGGGAGCTGTTTTTT. Translated, it gives CASSVAAGREAGELFF.

The chain couples TRBV7-9 to TRBJ2-3; 10 positions agree with TRBD2. This CDR3 is 15 amino acids long. V shed 8 bases, J shed 1 base, and the junction held 6 bases outside the gene matches. Germline CDR1 reads SEHNR; CDR2 reads FQNEAQ (reference sequence). The CDR3 nucleotides are TGTGCCAGCGGACCCGGGACTAGCGGCACAGATACGCAGTATTTT. It yields the protein CASGPGTSGTDTQYF.

The chain combines TRBV6-6 with TRBJ1-4; tentative D call: TRBD1 (5 bases). The CDR3 is 15 residues long. CDR1 and CDR2 from the germline V gene are MNHNY and SVGAGI (reference sequence). Trimming took off 0 bases at V and 7 bases at J, with 12 bases between the two ends. The chain's CDR3 is CASSYSRQGSEKLFF. In nucleotides, the CDR3 is TGTGCCAGCAGTTACTCGCGGCAGGGTTCTGAAAAACTGTTTTTT.

V gene TRBV12-5 combines with J gene TRBJ1-3; perhaps TRBD1 as D (5 bases). Germline V CDR1 and CDR2: LGHNT, FRNRAP. There are 16 residues in the CDR3. The V end was cut by 7 bases, the J end by 6 bases, with 22 bases between. The chain's CDR3 is CASVYTETVYENTIYF. The DNA for the CDR3 is TGTGCTAGTGTTTATACCGAGACAGTTTACGAAAACACCATATATTTT.

This clone was recorded only once. Here the CDR3 reads CASKSEGVTDTQYF. DNA for the CDR3: TGTGCCAGCAAGTCCGAGGGCGTCACAGATACGCAGTATTTT. This chain joins TRBV6-6 and TRBJ2-3, with D maybe TRBD2 (5 bases). Per germline, CDR1 MNHNY and CDR2 SVGAGI (reference sequence). The CDR3 totals 14 residues. V was clipped by 7 bases and J by 2 bases, with 13 bases between them.

This chain joins TRBV12-3 or TRBV12-4 and TRBJ1-1; D is unclear. V dropped 4 bases and J dropped 4 bases, with 10 bases sitting between them. This CDR3 comprises 13 residues. The CDR3 loop reads CASSSTAFTEAFF. The DNA of the CDR3 is TGTGCCAGCAGTTCTACAGCCTTCACTGAAGCTTTCTTT.

The rearrangement uses TRBV6-1 and TRBJ2-7; 8 positions match TRBD1. This CDR3 comprises 14 residues. With V trimmed by 2 bases and J by 1 base, 1 base remained unmatched. Germline V lookup: CDR1 MNHNS, CDR2 SASEGT. CDR3 protein: CASSEQGASYEQYV. CDR3 bases: TGTGCCAGCAGTGAACAGGGGGCTTCCTACGAGCAGTACGTC.

This clone was recorded only once. The V and J genes are TRBV19 and TRBJ1-2; D gene unclear. CDR3 length equals 12 residues. V lost 6 bases, J lost 4 bases, and 9 bases lay in between. Germline values: CDR1 LNHDA, CDR2 SQIVND (reference sequence). The CDR3 is CASREWSYGYTF. Written as DNA, the CDR3 is TGTGCCAGTAGGGAGTGGAGCTATGGCTACACCTTC.

J is TRBJ2-3 and V is TRBV2, with TRBD1 as a possible D gene (5 bases). Per the germline V gene, CDR1 is SNHLY and CDR2 is FYNNEI. Between the trimmed V and J ends, which lost 4 bases and 4 bases, there was a span of 15 bases. The CDR3 runs 15 residues. The CDR3 sequence is CASSVESGWADTQYF. The DNA of the CDR3 is TGTGCCAGCAGTGTGGAGTCAGGGTGGGCAGATACGCAGTATTTT.

The count of this clone is one. Here the CDR3 reads CASSPLAGSNQPQHF. In nucleotides, the CDR3 is TGTGCCAGCAGCCCCCTCGCGGGGAGCAATCAGCCCCAGCATTTT. This rearrangement joins TRBV7-8 to TRBJ1-5; D remains ambiguous. Germline V gene sequence: CDR1 SGHVS, CDR2 FQNEAQ. V gave up 5 bases and J gave up 1 base, with 12 bases separating them. This CDR3 region has 15 residues. Full variable domain (rest looked up from reference TRBV7-8 and TRBJ1-5): GAGVSQSPRYKVAKRGQDVALRCDPISGHVSLFWYQQALGQGPEFLTYFQNEAQLDKSGLPSDRFFAERPEGSVSTLKIQRTQQEDSAVYLCASSPLAGSNQPQHFGDGTRLSIL.

V usage is TRBV19 and J usage is TRBJ1-1; 7 bases are shared with TRBD1. Germline loops: CDR1 LNHDA, CDR2 SQIVND (reference sequence). J gave up 1 base and V 4 bases, and 6 bases lay outside the gene matches. The CDR3 covers 15 residues. CDR3 in amino acids: CASSRPGQTNTEAFF. In DNA form, the CDR3 reads TGTGCCAGTAGTAGGCCGGGACAGACGAACACTGAAGCTTTCTTT.

This clone showed up just a few times. The genes are TRBV5-1 and TRBJ1-1; D might be TRBD1 (5 bases). V was shortened by 0 bases and J by 4 bases, with 10 bases between the two germline ends. In germline, CDR1 is SGHRS, CDR2 YFSETQ. The CDR3 consists of 14 residues. For the CDR3, the DNA is TGCGCCAGCAGCTTGGTCGGGGGGACCACTGAAGCTTTCTTT. It yields the protein CASSLVGGTTEAFF.

This clone was recorded once. The chain employs TRBV10-3 and TRBJ2-7, with 7 nucleotides matching TRBD1. CDR3 size: 15 residues. CDR1 and CDR2 from the germline V gene are ENHRY and SYGVKD. Germline trimming cut 2 bases from V and 2 bases from J; bases unmatched to any gene: 6. CDR3 in amino acids: CAISEGTVPTYEQYF. The CDR3 DNA sequence: TGTGCCATCAGTGAGGGGACAGTCCCAACCTACGAGCAGTACTTC.

The chain combines TRBV11-2 with TRBJ1-1; D is unclear. Deletions cut 1 base from V and 0 bases from J, with 6 bases between. The CDR3 totals 14 residues. The germline gives CDR1 SGHAT, CDR2 FQNNGV. Here the CDR3 reads CASSLGAVNTEAFF. The CDR3 DNA follows: TGTGCCAGCAGCTTAGGGGCCGTGAACACTGAAGCTTTCTTT.

This chain joins TRBV7-9 and TRBJ2-7; maybe TRBD2 (5 bases). Per the germline V gene, CDR1 is SEHNR and CDR2 is FQNEAQ (reference sequence). With 4 bases removed from V and 0 bases from J, the gap between germline ends came to 7 bases. The CDR3 spans 13 residues. The CDR3 region is CASSSGSSYEQYF. Written as DNA, the CDR3 is TGTGCCAGCAGCTCGGGATCCTCCTACGAGCAGTACTTC.

This chain's CDR3 is CASSRTSGANTGELFF. For the CDR3, the DNA is TGTGCCAGCAGCAGGACTAGCGGGGCGAACACCGGGGAGCTGTTTTTT. The V gene is TRBV7-3, the J gene TRBJ2-2; TRBD2 matches at 12 bases. The germline gives CDR1 SGHTA, CDR2 FQGTGA. The CDR3 has 16 residues. The V and J ends lost 5 bases and 0 bases, in that order; junction bases with no gene match: 1.

The chain uses TRBV11-2 and TRBJ2-3; 8 bases are shared with TRBD2. V gave up 1 base and J gave up 1 base; unmatched junction bases: 1. Germline loops: CDR1 SGHAT, CDR2 FQNNGV. The CDR3 has 15 amino acids. CDR3 sequence (DNA): TGTGCCAGCAGCTTAGCGACTAGCGGCACAGATACGCAGTATTTT. Encoded protein: CASSLATSGTDTQYF.

V is TRBV5-1 and J is TRBJ1-6; 9 nucleotides match TRBD1. J was trimmed by 10 bases and V by 2 bases; bases with no gene match: 4. Germline CDR1 and CDR2: SGHRS and YFSETQ. The CDR3 spans 14 residues. CDR3: CASSFRTGDSPLHF. CDR3 sequence (DNA): TGCGCCAGCAGCTTTAGGACAGGGGACTCACCCCTCCACTTT.

This clone was seen only once. This chain joins TRBV6-5 and TRBJ1-4, with D hard to call. Germline V gene data show CDR1 as MNHEY and CDR2 as SVGAGI. CDR3 size: 15 residues. V was shortened by 4 bases and J by 1 base, with 10 bases between the two germline ends. The CDR3 protein is CASSSGGGTNEKLFF. CDR3 sequence (DNA): TGTGCCAGCAGTTCCGGCGGTGGAACTAATGAAAAACTGTTTTTT.

The V call is TRBV3-1 (or the pseudogene TRBV3-2), the J call TRBJ2-5; 9 bases are a match to TRBD1. The J segment lost 1 base and the V segment lost 0 bases, leaving 9 bases of the junction unmatched. The CDR3 loop spans 18 amino acids. Germline CDR1 is LGHDT and CDR2 is YNNKEL (reference sequence). In nucleotides, the CDR3 is TGTGCCAGCAGCCAAGATGATGGACAGGGGTTCCCCCAAGAGACCCAGTACTTC. Its translation: CASSQDDGQGFPQETQYF.